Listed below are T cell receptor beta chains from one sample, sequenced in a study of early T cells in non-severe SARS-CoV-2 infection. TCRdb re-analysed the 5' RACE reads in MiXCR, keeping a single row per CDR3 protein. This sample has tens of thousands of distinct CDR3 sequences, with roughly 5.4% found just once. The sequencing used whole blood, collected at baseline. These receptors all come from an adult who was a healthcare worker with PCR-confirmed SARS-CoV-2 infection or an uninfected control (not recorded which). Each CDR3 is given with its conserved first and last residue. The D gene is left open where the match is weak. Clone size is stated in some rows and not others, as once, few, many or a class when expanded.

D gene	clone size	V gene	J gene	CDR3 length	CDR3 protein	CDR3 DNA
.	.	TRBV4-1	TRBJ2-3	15	CASSLAGYGTDTQYF	TGCGCCAGCAGCCTTGCAGGGTACGGCACAGATACGCAGTATTTT
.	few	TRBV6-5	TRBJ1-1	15	CASSKRATGNTEAFF	TGTGCCAGCAGTAAGCGGGCCACAGGGAACACTGAAGCTTTCTTT
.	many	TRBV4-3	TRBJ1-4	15	CASSQVVKRNEKLFF	TGCGCCAGCAGCCAAGTGGTCAAAAGAAATGAAAAACTGTTTTTT
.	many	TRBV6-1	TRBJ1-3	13	CASSEESGNTIYF	TGTGCCAGCAGTGAAGAGTCTGGAAACACCATATATTTT
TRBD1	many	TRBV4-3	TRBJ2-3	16	CASSQGHRGFTDTQYF	TGCGCCAGCAGCCAAGGCCACAGGGGTTTCACAGATACGCAGTATTTT
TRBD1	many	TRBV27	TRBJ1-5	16	CASSPRGTGGDQPQHF	TGTGCCAGCAGTCCACGGGGGACAGGGGGGGATCAGCCCCAGCATTTT
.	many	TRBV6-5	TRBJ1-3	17	CASSYSSVKNSGNTIYF	TGTGCCAGCAGTTACTCATCCGTAAAAAACTCTGGAAACACCATATATTTT
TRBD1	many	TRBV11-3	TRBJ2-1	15	CASSSGQARYNEQFF	TGTGCCAGCAGCTCCGGACAGGCCCGATACAATGAGCAGTTCTTC
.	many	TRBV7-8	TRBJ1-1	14	CASSNPGPRSEAFF	TGTGCCAGCAGCAACCCGGGACCGCGGTCTGAAGCTTTCTTT
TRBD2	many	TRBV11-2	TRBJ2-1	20	CASTPGGGLADDLIQNEQFF	TGTGCCAGCACTCCGGGGGGAGGACTAGCAGATGACCTCATACAAAATGAGCAGTTCTTC
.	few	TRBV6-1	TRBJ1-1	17	CASSTREWGQGGTEAFF	TGTGCCAGCAGTACACGGGAGTGGGGGCAAGGGGGCACTGAAGCTTTCTTT
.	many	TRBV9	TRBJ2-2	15	CASSTRGRPTGELFF	TGTGCCAGCAGCACTCGGGGTCGACCCACCGGGGAGCTGTTTTTT
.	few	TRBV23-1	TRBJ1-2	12	CASSQPVNGYTF	TGCGCCAGCAGTCAACCCGTCAATGGCTACACCTTC
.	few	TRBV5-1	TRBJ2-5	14	CASSLGGGGETQYF	TGCGCCAGCAGCTTGGGCGGAGGAGGGGAGACCCAGTACTTC
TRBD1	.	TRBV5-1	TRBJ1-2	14	CASSPGQGRDGYTF	TGCGCCAGCAGTCCGGGACAGGGTAGGGATGGCTACACCTTC
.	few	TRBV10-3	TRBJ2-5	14	CAISESVRGETQYF	TGTGCCATCAGTGAGTCTGTAAGGGGTGAGACCCAGTACTTC
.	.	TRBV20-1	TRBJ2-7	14	CSARDPAGHYEQYF	TGCAGTGCTAGAGATCCAGCCGGCCACTACGAGCAGTACTTC
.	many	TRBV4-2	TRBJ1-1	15	CASSQGQPLNTEAFF	TGTGCCAGCAGCCAAGGACAGCCTCTTAACACTGAAGCTTTCTTT
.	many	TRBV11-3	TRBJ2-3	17	CASSPRSWRGDTDTQYF	TGTGCCAGCAGCCCGCGGAGCTGGAGGGGAGACACAGATACGCAGTATTTT
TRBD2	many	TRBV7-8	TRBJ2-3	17	CASSLRRLAVSTDTQYF	TGTGCCAGCAGCTTAAGGCGACTAGCGGTGAGCACAGATACGCAGTATTTT
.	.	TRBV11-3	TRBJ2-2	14	CASSLVATTGELFF	TGTGCCAGCAGCTTAGTGGCTACCACCGGGGAGCTGTTTTTT
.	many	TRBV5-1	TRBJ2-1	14	CASRSSLGYNEQFF	TGCGCCAGTCGTTCCTCTCTCGGATACAATGAGCAGTTCTTC
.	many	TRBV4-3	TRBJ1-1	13	CASSQEGGRVAFF	TGCGCCAGCAGCCAAGAGGGGGGAAGGGTAGCTTTCTTT
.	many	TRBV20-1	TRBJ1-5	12	CSASANNQPQHF	TGCAGTGCATCGGCGAACAATCAGCCCCAGCATTTT
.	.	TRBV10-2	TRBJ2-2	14	CASSERPSTGELFF	TGCGCCAGCAGTGAGAGGCCTAGCACGGGGGAGCTGTTTTTT
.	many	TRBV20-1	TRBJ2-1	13	CSARWDETNEQFF	TGCAGTGCTAGGTGGGACGAGACAAATGAGCAGTTCTTC
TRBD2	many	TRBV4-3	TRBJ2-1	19	CASSQAGTSGPRSYNEQFF	TGCGCCAGCAGCCAAGCGGGGACTAGCGGACCTCGGTCCTACAATGAGCAGTTCTTC
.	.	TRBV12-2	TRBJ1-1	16	CASRLVVGQGCTEAFF	TGTGCAAGTCGCTTAGTAGTTGGCCAGGGTTGTACTGAAGCTTTCTTT
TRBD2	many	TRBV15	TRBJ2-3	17	CATSRPHEGGSIDTQYF	TGTGCCACCAGCAGACCCCATGAGGGCGGGAGCATAGATACGCAGTATTTT
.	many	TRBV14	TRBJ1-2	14	CASSQVSSSYGYTF	TGTGCCAGCAGCCAAGTGAGCAGCAGCTATGGCTACACCTTC
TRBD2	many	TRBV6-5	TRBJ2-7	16	CASSYSTASGRVEQYF	TGTGCCAGCAGTTACTCGACGGCTAGCGGGAGAGTCGAGCAGTACTTC
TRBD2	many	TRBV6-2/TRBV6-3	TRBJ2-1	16	CASSDKTSGVPWEQFF	TGTGCCAGCAGTGACAAGACTAGCGGGGTACCGTGGGAGCAGTTCTTC
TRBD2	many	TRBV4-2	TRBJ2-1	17	CASSQDKGLAGGNEQFF	TGTGCCAGCAGCCAAGATAAAGGACTAGCGGGAGGCAATGAGCAGTTCTTC
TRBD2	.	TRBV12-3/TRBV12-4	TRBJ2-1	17	CASSFSRGAGVIDEQFF	TGTGCCAGCAGTTTCTCCAGGGGAGCGGGAGTAATAGATGAGCAGTTCTTC
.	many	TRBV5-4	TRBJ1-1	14	CASSSEPMNTEAFF	TGTGCCAGCAGCTCCGAACCCATGAACACTGAAGCTTTCTTT
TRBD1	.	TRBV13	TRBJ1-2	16	CASSLGRTGGNYGYTF	TGTGCCAGCAGCTTAGGCCGGACAGGGGGTAACTATGGCTACACCTTC
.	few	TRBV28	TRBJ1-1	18	CASSLGRVGARGYTEAFF	TGTGCCAGCAGTTTGGGGAGGGTGGGGGCGAGAGGGTACACTGAAGCTTTCTTT
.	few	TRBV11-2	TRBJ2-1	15	CASSSLRRVYNEQFF	TGTGCCAGCAGCTCTCTTAGGCGGGTCTACAATGAGCAGTTCTTC
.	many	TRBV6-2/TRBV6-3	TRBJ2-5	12	CASSYSKETQYF	TGTGCCAGCAGTTACTCGAAAGAGACCCAGTACTTC
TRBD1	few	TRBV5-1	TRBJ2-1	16	CASSADRGSYYNEQFF	TGCGCCAGCAGTGCGGACAGGGGCAGTTATTACAATGAGCAGTTCTTC
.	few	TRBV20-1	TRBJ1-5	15	CSARRPADSNQPQHF	TGCAGTGCTAGGCGACCGGCTGATAGCAATCAGCCCCAGCATTTT
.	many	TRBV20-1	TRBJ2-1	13	CSATPHPIGRQFF	TGCAGTGCTACCCCCCACCCCATTGGGCGGCAGTTCTTC
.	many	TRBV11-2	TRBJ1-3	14	CASNGHSSGNTIYF	TGTGCCAGCAACGGACATTCCTCTGGAAACACCATATATTTT
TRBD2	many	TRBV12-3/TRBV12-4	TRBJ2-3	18	CASSHTLVAGGNTDTQYF	TGTGCCAGCAGTCACACTCTCGTAGCGGGGGGAAACACAGATACGCAGTATTTT
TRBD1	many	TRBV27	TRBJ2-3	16	CASSPWDRGWTDTQYF	TGTGCCAGCAGTCCATGGGACAGGGGTTGGACAGATACGCAGTATTTT
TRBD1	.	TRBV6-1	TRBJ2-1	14	CASSEGTGWNEQFF	TGTGCCAGCAGTGAAGGGACAGGGTGGAATGAGCAGTTCTTC